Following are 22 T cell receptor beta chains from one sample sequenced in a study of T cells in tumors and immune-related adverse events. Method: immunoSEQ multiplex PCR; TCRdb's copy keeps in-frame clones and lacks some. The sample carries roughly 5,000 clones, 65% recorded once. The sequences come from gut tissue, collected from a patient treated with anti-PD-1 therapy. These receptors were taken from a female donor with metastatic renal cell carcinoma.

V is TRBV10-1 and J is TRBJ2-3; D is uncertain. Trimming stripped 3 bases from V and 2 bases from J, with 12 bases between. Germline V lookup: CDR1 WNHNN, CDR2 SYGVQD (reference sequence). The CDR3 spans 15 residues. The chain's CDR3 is CASSDPGRNTDTQYF. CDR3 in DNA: TGCGCCAGCAGTGACCCGGGCAGAAACACAGATACGCAGTATTTT.

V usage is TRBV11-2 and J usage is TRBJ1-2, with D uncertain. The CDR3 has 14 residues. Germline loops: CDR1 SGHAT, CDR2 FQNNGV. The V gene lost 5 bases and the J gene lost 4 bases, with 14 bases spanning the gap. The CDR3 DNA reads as TGTGCCAGCAGCGCCCAGCGGATCGCCTATGGCTACACCTTC. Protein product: CASSAQRIAYGYTF.

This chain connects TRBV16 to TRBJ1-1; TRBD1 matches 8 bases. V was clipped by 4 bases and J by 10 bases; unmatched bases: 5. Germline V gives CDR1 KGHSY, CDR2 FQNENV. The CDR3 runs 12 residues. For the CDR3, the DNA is TGTGCCAGCAGCCCCGGGACAGGCACAGCTTTCTTT. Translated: CASSPGTGTAFF.

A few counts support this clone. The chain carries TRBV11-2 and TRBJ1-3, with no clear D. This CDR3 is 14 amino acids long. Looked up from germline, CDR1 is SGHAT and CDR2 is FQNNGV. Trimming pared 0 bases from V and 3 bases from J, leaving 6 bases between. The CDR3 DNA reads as TGTGCCAGCAGCTTAGATCTACGTGGAAACACCATATATTTT. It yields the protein CASSLDLRGNTIYF.

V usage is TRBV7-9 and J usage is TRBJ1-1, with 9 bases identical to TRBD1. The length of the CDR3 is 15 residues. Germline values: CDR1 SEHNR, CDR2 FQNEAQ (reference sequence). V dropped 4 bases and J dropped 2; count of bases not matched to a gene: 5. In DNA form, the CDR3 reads TGTGCCAGCAGCTCTCCGGGACAGGGCAACACTGAAGCTTTCTTT. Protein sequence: CASSSPGQGNTEAFF.

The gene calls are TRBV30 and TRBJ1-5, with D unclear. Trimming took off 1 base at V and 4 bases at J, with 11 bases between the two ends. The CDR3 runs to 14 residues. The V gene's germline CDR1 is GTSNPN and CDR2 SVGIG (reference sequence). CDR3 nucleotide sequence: TGTGCCTGGAGTGCTTACGACGGGAATCAGCCCCAGCATTTT. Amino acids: CAWSAYDGNQPQHF.

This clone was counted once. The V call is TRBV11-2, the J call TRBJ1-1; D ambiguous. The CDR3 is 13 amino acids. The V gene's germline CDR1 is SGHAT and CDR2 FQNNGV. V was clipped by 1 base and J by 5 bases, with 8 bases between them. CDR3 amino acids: CASSLGTMTEAFF. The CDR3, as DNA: TGTGCCAGCAGCTTAGGGACGATGACTGAAGCTTTCTTT. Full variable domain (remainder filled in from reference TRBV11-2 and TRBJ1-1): EAGVAQSPRYKIIEKRQSVAFWCNPISGHATLYWYQQILGQGPKLLIQFQNNGVVDDSQLPKDRFSAERLKGVDSTLKIQPAKLEDSAVYLCASSLGTMTEAFFGQGTRLTVV.

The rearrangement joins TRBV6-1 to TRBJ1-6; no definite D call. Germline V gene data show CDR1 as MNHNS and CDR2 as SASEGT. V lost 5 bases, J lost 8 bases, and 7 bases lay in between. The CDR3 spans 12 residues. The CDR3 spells CASSPTDSPLHF. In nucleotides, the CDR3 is TGTGCCAGCAGTCCGACGGATTCACCCCTCCACTTT.

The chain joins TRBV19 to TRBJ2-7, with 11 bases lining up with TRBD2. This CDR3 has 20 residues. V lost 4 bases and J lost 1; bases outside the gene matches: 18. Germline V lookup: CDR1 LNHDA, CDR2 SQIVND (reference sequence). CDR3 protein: CASSSVPGLAALGPSYEQYF. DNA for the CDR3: TGTGCCAGTAGTAGCGTCCCGGGACTAGCGGCCCTAGGGCCTTCCTACGAGCAGTACTTC.

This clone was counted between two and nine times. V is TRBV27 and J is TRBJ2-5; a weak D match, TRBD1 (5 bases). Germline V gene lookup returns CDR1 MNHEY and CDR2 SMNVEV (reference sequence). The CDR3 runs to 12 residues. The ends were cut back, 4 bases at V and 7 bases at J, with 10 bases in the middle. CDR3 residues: CASSYPQGTQYF. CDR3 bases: TGTGCCAGCAGTTATCCCCAGGGGACCCAGTACTTC.

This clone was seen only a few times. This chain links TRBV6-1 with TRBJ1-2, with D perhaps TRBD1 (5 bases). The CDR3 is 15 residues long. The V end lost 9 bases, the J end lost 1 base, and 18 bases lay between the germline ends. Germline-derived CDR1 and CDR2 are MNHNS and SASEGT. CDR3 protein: CASSVGDSVNYGYTF. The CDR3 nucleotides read TGTGCCAGTAGCGTGGGGGATTCAGTTAACTATGGCTACACCTTC.

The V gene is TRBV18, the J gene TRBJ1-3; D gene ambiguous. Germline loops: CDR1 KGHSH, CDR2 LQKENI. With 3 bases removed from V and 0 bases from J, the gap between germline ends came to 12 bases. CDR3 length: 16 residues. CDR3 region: CASSPKTDFSGNTIYF. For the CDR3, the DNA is TGTGCCAGCTCACCGAAGACGGACTTCTCTGGAAACACCATATATTTT.

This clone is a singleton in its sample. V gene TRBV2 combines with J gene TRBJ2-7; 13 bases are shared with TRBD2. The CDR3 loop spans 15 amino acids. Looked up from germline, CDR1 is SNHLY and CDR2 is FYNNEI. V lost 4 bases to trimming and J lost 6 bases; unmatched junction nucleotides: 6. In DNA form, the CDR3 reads TGTGCCAGCAGTGGACTAGCGGGAGGAGGGAGCGAGCAGTACTTC. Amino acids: CASSGLAGGGSEQYF.

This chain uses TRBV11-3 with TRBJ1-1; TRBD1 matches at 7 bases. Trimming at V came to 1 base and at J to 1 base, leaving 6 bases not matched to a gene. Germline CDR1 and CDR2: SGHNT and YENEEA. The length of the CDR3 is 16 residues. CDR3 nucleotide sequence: TGTGCCAGCAGCTTAGCGGGGGGACAGAGGAACACTGAAGCTTTCTTT. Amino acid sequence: CASSLAGGQRNTEAFF.

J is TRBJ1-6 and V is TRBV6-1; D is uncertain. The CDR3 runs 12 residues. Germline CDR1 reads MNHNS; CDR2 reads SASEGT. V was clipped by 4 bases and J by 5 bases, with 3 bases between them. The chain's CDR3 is CASSGDNSPLHF. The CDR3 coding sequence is TGTGCCAGCAGTGGAGATAATTCACCCCTCCACTTT.

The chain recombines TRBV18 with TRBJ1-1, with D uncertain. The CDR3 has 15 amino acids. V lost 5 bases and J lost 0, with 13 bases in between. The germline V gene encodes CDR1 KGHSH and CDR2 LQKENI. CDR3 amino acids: CASSDQQDMNTEAFF. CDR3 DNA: TGTGCCAGCTCAGATCAACAAGACATGAACACTGAAGCTTTCTTT.

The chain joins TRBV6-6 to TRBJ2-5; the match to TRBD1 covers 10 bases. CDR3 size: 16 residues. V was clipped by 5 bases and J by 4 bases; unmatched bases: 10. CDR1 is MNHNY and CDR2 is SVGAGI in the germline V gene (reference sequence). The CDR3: CASSTPMTGGRETQYF. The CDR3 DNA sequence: TGTGCCAGCAGTACTCCGATGACAGGGGGCCGAGAGACCCAGTACTTC.

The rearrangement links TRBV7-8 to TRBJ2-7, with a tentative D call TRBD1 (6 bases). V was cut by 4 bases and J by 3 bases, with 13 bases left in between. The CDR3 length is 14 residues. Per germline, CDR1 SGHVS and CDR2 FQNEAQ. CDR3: CASSSTTGSYEQYF. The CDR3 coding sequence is TGTGCCAGCAGCTCAACGACAGGTAGCTACGAGCAGTACTTC.

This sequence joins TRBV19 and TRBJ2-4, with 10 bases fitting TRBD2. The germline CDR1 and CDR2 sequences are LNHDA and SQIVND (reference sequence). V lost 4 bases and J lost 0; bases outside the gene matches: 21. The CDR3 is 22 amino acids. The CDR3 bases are TGTGCCAGTAGTAGCGACCCGGTTAGAGCGGGGGGGCCTATACTAGCCAAAAACATTCAGTACTTC. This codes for CASSSDPVRAGGPILAKNIQYF. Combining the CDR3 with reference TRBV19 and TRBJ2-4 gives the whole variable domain DGGITQSPKYLFRKEGQNVTLSCEQNLNHDAMYWYRQDPGQGLRLIYYSQIVNDFQKGDIAEGYSVSREKKESFPLTVTSAQKNPTAFYLCASSSDPVRAGGPILAKNIQYFGAGTRLSVL.

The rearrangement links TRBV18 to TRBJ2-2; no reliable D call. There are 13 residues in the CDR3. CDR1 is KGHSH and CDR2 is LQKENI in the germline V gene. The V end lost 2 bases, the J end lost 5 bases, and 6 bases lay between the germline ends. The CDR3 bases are TGTGCCAGCTCACCAAGGGCAACCGGGGAGCTGTTTTTT. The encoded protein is CASSPRATGELFF.

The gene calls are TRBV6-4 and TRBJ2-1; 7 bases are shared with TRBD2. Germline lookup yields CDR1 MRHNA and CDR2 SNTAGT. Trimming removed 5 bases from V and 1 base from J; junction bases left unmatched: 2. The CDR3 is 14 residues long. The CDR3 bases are TGTGCCAGCAGTAGGGAGGGATCCTACAATGAGCAGTTCTTC. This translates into CASSREGSYNEQFF.

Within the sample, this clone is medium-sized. The CDR3 loop is CAIRGLARGPGDGYTF. CDR3 DNA: TGTGCCATCAGGGGGTTAGCCAGGGGCCCAGGGGATGGCTACACCTTC. J is TRBJ1-2 and V is TRBV10-3, with D possibly matching TRBD1 (6 bases). The CDR3 totals 16 residues. Between the trimmed V and J ends, which lost 6 bases and 6 bases, there was a span of 23 bases. The V gene's germline CDR1 is ENHRY and CDR2 SYGVKD.